One sample yielded the 21 T cell receptor beta chains listed below, sequenced in a study of PD-L1 blockade in urothelial cancer. Clones were read by immunoSEQ multiplex PCR, and TCRdb kept only the in-frame ones, dropping some. This repertoire shows about 120,000 clones, approximately 90% found once; its top ten account for 1.5% to 2%. Time point specified: peripheral blood 6 weeks after treatment start. The material was PBMCs, obtained around atezolizumab (anti-PD-L1) treatment. The receptor source for this set is a man aged 55 to 70 with urothelial cancer.

This clone was detected ten times or more. V gene TRBV25-1 combines with J gene TRBJ1-6, with 10 bases aligning to TRBD1. CDR3 size: 15 residues. Unmatched junction bases numbered 7, after V lost 4 bases and J lost 10 bases. CDR1 and CDR2 (germline): MGHDK, SYGVNS. CDR3 in amino acids: CASSVPGQGSSPLHF. The CDR3 coding sequence is TGTGCCAGCAGTGTTCCGGGACAGGGGTCCTCACCCCTCCACTTT. Variable domain in full (rest from reference TRBV25-1 and TRBJ1-6): EADIYQTPRYLVIGTGKKITLECSQTMGHDKMYWYQQDPGMELHLIHYSYGVNSTEKGDLSSESTVSRIRTEHFPLTLESARPSHTSQYLCASSVPGQGSSPLHFGNGTRLTVT.

This sequence joins TRBV28 and TRBJ1-3, with unresolved D. Germline V CDR1 and CDR2: MDHEN, SYDVKM. The CDR3 length is 15 residues. Trimming removed 6 bases at V and 4 bases at J, with 16 bases between. The CDR3 spells CASSLYPSLGNTIYF. The CDR3 coding sequence is TGTGCCAGCAGCCTATACCCTTCCCTGGGAAACACCATATATTTT. Filled out from reference TRBV28 and TRBJ1-3, the complete variable domain reads DVKVTQSSRYLVKRTGEKVFLECVQDMDHENMFWYRQDPGLGLRLIYFSYDVKMKEKGDIPEGYSVSREKKERFSLILESASTNQTSMYLCASSLYPSLGNTIYFGEGSWLTVV.

The V call is TRBV6-6, the J call TRBJ2-2; D call uncertain. V was cut by 2 bases and J by 6 bases, with 4 bases left in between. The V gene's germline CDR1 is MNHNY and CDR2 SVGAGI (reference sequence). The CDR3 is 12 amino acids. The CDR3 nucleotides read TGTGCCAGCAGTTACGGGCCCGGGGAGCTGTTTTTT. Amino acid sequence: CASSYGPGELFF.

The chain uses TRBV5-6 and TRBJ2-7; a weak D match, TRBD1 (6 bases). The V and J ends lost 2 bases and 0 bases respectively, with 9 bases between them. Germline CDR1 SGHDT, CDR2 YYEEEE. The CDR3 sequence is 14 residues long. The CDR3, as DNA: TGTGCCAGCAGCTTAGGGGGTACCTCCTACGAGCAGTACTTC. The encoded protein is CASSLGGTSYEQYF.

The chain couples TRBV27 to TRBJ2-7; TRBD2 aligns across 8 bases. The germline gives CDR1 MNHEY, CDR2 SMNVEV (reference sequence). The CDR3 consists of 18 residues. V was pared by 4 bases and J by 1 base, with 15 bases of the junction left unmatched. CDR3 protein: CASSSVTPLSGESYEQYF. CDR3 nucleotides: TGTGCCAGCAGTTCTGTAACTCCCCTTAGCGGGGAATCCTACGAGCAGTACTTC.

The chain combines TRBV5-1 with TRBJ2-3, with TRBD1 as a possible D gene (6 bases). Trimming took off 2 bases at V and 4 bases at J, with 11 bases between the two ends. CDR1 is SGHRS, CDR2 YFSETQ, per germline. The CDR3 contains 14 residues. CDR3 sequence reads: CASSLSQGPDTQYF. In DNA, the CDR3 is TGCGCCAGCAGCTTATCCCAGGGGCCAGATACGCAGTATTTT.

The rearrangement links TRBV5-6 to TRBJ2-7; TRBD2 matches at 11 bases. This CDR3 contains 15 residues. Unmatched junction bases numbered 10, after V lost 4 bases and J lost 7 bases. Per germline, CDR1 SGHDT and CDR2 YYEEEE. The CDR3 DNA reads TGTGCCAGCAGCCCCTCTAGCGGGGGGCCGGGTGAGCAGTACTTC. Translating gives CASSPSSGGPGEQYF.

V usage is TRBV11-2 and J usage is TRBJ1-3; 8 nucleotides align to TRBD1. The germline V gene has CDR1 SGHAT and CDR2 FQNNGV. V dropped 1 base and J dropped 4; count of bases not matched to a gene: 6. The CDR3 is 16 residues long. The CDR3 sequence is CASSLAQGGPGNTIYF. For the CDR3, the DNA is TGTGCCAGCAGCTTAGCACAGGGGGGACCGGGAAACACCATATATTTT.

The genes are TRBV7-8 and TRBJ2-1, with D perhaps TRBD2 (5 bases). Germline assignment: CDR1 SGHVS and CDR2 FQNEAQ. The CDR3 totals 16 residues. V was cut by 5 bases and J by 0 bases, with 14 bases left in between. The CDR3 region has the DNA TGTGCCAGCAGCCGCCCGGGATCGCGCTCCTACAATGAGCAGTTCTTC. Residues: CASSRPGSRSYNEQFF.

J is TRBJ2-7 and V is TRBV5-4, with 8 bases that match TRBD1. Germline values: CDR1 SGHNT, CDR2 YYREEE (reference sequence). The CDR3 totals 14 residues. The V gene end was trimmed by 1 base and the J gene end by 7 bases; junction bases not matched to a gene: 7. The CDR3 loop reads CASSLWQGAGEQYF. DNA of the CDR3: TGTGCCAGCAGCTTGTGGCAGGGGGCTGGGGAGCAGTACTTC.

The genes are TRBV9 and TRBJ2-1; 11 nucleotides match TRBD2. V dropped 2 bases and J dropped 7; count of bases not matched to a gene: 11. The length of the CDR3 is 17 residues. Per the germline V gene, CDR1 is SGDLS and CDR2 is YYNGEE. Written as DNA, the CDR3 is TGTGCCAGCAGCGTCCTCGATACGGGACTAGCGGTTAATGAGCAGTTCTTC. It translates to CASSVLDTGLAVNEQFF.

The chain employs TRBV14 and TRBJ1-5; D is undetermined. The CDR3 covers 13 residues. Trimming shortened V by 5 bases and J by 5 bases, and 10 bases separated the two germline ends. The germline V gene has CDR1 SGHDN and CDR2 FVKESK. In nucleotides, the CDR3 is TGTGCCAGCAGCACCGGACTAGATCAGCCCCAGCATTTT. Its protein product is CASSTGLDQPQHF.

This clone has only one observation. The CDR3 sequence: CASSYGTSGRRNEQFF. The CDR3 DNA reads as TGTGCCAGCAGTTATGGGACTAGCGGGCGACGCAATGAGCAGTTCTTC. The gene calls are TRBV27 and TRBJ2-1; 12 nucleotides agree with TRBD2. The CDR3 totals 16 residues. The V segment lost 4 bases and the J segment 6 bases; nucleotides outside the gene matches: 7. Germline CDR1 reads MNHEY; CDR2 reads SMNVEV (reference sequence).

The rearrangement joins TRBV7-8 to TRBJ2-7; 7 nucleotides match TRBD2. The CDR3 runs 16 residues. CDR1 and CDR2 (germline): SGHVS, FQNEAQ. Unmatched junction bases numbered 9, after V lost 1 base and J lost 3 bases. The CDR3, as DNA: TGTGCCAGCAGCTTAGTCCAACTAGCGACCCACTACGAGCAGTACTTC. Translation: CASSLVQLATHYEQYF.

The genes are TRBV11-2 and TRBJ2-2; 7 bases agree with TRBD1. Germline trimming cut 3 bases from V and 0 bases from J; bases unmatched to any gene: 1. This CDR3 has 15 amino acids. Germline CDR1 reads SGHAT; CDR2 reads FQNNGV. The CDR3, as DNA: TGTGCCAGCAGCTTGGGGACAGCGAACACCGGGGAGCTGTTTTTT. It is translated as CASSLGTANTGELFF.

On this clone itself: At the DNA level, this CDR3 is encoded by other sequences in the same sample as well. The J gene is TRBJ2-3, the V gene TRBV11-3; 14 bases map to TRBD2. Per germline, CDR1 SGHNT and CDR2 YENEEA. This CDR3 contains 16 residues. Unmatched junction bases numbered 2, after V lost 3 bases and J lost 3 bases. CDR3 sequence (DNA): TGTGCCAGCAGCTTGGGACTAGCGGGAGCGACAGATACGCAGTATTTT. It translates to CASSLGLAGATDTQYF. Full variable domain (remainder filled in from reference TRBV11-3 and TRBJ2-3): EAGVVQSPRYKIIEKKQPVAFWCNPISGHNTLYWYLQNLGQGPELLIRYENEEAVDDSQLPKDRFSAERLKGVDSTLKIQPAELGDSAVYLCASSLGLAGATDTQYFGPGTRLTVL.

The chain combines TRBV10-3 with TRBJ2-3; 11 positions agree with TRBD2. After removal of 5 bases from V and 6 bases from J, the junction contained 7 bases not matched to a gene. The germline gives CDR1 ENHRY, CDR2 SYGVKD. CDR3 length equals 15 residues. The CDR3 sequence is CAISRSSGRRDTQYF. In DNA form, the CDR3 reads TGTGCCATCAGTAGGTCTAGCGGGAGGAGGGATACGCAGTATTTT.

The chain combines TRBV7-3 with TRBJ2-3, with 11 bases lining up with TRBD2. J gave up 0 bases and V 5 bases, and 4 bases lay outside the gene matches. The CDR3 sequence is 16 residues long. Germline CDR1 is SGHTA and CDR2 is FQGTGA. This CDR3 is CASSPRLAGSTDTQYF. DNA of the CDR3: TGTGCCAGCAGCCCAAGACTAGCGGGGAGCACAGATACGCAGTATTTT.

The chain links TRBV10-2 to TRBJ2-1; D is perhaps TRBD2 (5 bases). The CDR3 is 17 residues long. V was cut by 2 bases and J by 7 bases, with 21 bases left in between. Looked up from germline, CDR1 is WSHSY and CDR2 is SAAADI. CDR3 coding DNA: TGCGCCAGCAGTGAGACCTCCCTGGGGTATAGCGTTAATGAGCAGTTCTTC. This codes for CASSETSLGYSVNEQFF.

The chain links TRBV7-9 to TRBJ2-1; possible D gene TRBD1, 6 bases. This CDR3 is built from 15 residues. V was pared by 4 bases and J by 9 bases, with 19 bases between. The V gene's germline CDR1 is SEHNR and CDR2 FQNEAQ (reference sequence). In nucleotides, the CDR3 is TGTGCCAGCAGCTCCGGGCCAGGGGACGATAGTGAGCAGTTCTTC. Translating it yields CASSSGPGDDSEQFF.

The rearrangement uses TRBV10-3 and TRBJ2-6; possibly TRBD1 for D (5 bases). V gave up 8 bases and J gave up 0 bases, with 5 bases separating them. This CDR3 contains 13 residues. Germline loops: CDR1 ENHRY, CDR2 SYGVKD. Here the CDR3 DNA reads TGTGCCATCCAGGGCTCTGGGGCCAACGTCCTGACTTTC. Translation gives CAIQGSGANVLTF.